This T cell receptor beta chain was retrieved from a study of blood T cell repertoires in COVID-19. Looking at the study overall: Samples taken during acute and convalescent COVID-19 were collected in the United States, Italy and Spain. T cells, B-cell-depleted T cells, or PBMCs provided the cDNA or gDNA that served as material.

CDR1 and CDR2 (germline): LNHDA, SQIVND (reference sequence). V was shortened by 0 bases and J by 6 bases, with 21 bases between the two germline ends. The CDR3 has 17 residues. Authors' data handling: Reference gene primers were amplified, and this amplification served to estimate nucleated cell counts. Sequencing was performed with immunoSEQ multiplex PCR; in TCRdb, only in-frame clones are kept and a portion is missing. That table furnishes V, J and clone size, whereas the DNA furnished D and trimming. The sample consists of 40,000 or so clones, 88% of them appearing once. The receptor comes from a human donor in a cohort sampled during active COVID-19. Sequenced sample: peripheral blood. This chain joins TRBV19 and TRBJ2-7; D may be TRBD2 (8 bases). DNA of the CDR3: TGTGCCAGTAGTATAGATAGCGGGACAGCCCTTCAGGGCGAGCAGTACTTC. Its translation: CASSIDSGTALQGEQYF.